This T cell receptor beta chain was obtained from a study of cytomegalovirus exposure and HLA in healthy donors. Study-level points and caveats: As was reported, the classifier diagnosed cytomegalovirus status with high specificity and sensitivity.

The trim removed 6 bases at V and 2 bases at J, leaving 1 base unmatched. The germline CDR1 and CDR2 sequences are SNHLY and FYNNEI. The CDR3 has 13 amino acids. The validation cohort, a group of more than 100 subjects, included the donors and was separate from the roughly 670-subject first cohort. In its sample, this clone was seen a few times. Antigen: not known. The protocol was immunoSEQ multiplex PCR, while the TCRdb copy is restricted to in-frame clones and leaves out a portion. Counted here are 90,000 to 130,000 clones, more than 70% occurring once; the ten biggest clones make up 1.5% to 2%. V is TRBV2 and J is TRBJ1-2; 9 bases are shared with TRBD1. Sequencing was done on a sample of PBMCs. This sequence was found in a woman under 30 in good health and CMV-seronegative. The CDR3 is CASRGQGNYGYTF. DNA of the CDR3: TGTGCCAGCAGAGGACAGGGGAACTATGGCTACACCTTC. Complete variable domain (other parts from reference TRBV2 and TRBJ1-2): EPEVTQTPSHQVTQMGQEVILRCVPISNHLYFYWYRQILGQKVEFLVSFYNNEISEKSEIFDDQFSVERPDGSNFTLKIRSTKLEDSAMYFCASRGQGNYGYTFGSGTRLTVV.